Presented here are 8 T cell receptor beta chains from one specimen sequenced in a study of regulatory T cells in long-lasting Graves disease. Arm-PCR with iRepertoire HTBI primers amplified the CDR3 regions for these TCR beta libraries. TCRdb fed the multiplex PCR reads into MiXCR, producing one record per CDR3 protein. The sample includes a few hundred thousand distinct CDR3 sequences, around 15% of them seen just once. Regarding time point: newly diagnosed GD, antithyroid drugs for less than 3 months. RNA extracted from PBMCs served as the sequencing template. These sequences were also reported in another study, on T cells in Graves' hyperthyroidism and ophthalmopathy.

Sequencing used peripheral blood mononuclear cells (PBMCs), obtained at new diagnosis, from a patient treated with antithyroid drugs. The source of these receptors is a woman aged 18-29 years with Graves disease.

This clonotype was counted many times. This chain uses TRBV2 with TRBJ2-7; 9 nucleotides line up with TRBD2. CDR1 is SNHLY and CDR2 is FYNNEI in the germline V gene. The CDR3 covers 12 residues. V was clipped by 7 bases and J by 7 bases; unmatched bases: 5. The CDR3 protein is CASKAGGGEQYF. The CDR3 nucleotides are TGTGCCAGCAAGGCGGGAGGGGGGGAGCAGTACTTC.

This clonotype has ten or more counts. The chain uses TRBV5-6 and TRBJ2-5; 7 bases are shared with TRBD1. V lost 5 bases to trimming and J lost 2 bases; unmatched junction nucleotides: 12. This CDR3 contains 16 residues. The germline V gene has CDR1 SGHDT and CDR2 YYEEEE. CDR3 bases: TGTGCCAGCAGTTCGACCCCCGGGACAGTACAAGAGACCCAGTACTTC. It codes for CASSSTPGTVQETQYF. Based on the CDR3 plus reference TRBV5-6 and TRBJ2-5, the full variable domain is DAGVTQSPTHLIKTRGQQVTLRCSPKSGHDTVSWYQQALGQGPQFIFQYYEEEERQRGNFPDRFSGHQFPNYSSELNVNALLLGDSALYLCASSSTPGTVQETQYFGPGTRLLVL.

This clonotype was detected ten times or more. The chain couples TRBV12-3 or TRBV12-4 to TRBJ1-6; D unclear. Trimming took off 3 bases at V and 7 bases at J, with 10 bases between the two ends. The CDR3 extends over 14 amino acids. The CDR3 coding sequence is TGTGCCAGCAGTTTCGGGGTAGGGAATTCACCCCTCCACTTT. Translating gives CASSFGVGNSPLHF.

This clonotype was seen repeatedly, ten times or more. The rearrangement uses TRBV4-1 and TRBJ2-5; no clear D. The CDR3 sequence is 13 residues long. CDR1 is MGHRA and CDR2 is YSYEKL in the germline V gene. V shed 2 bases and J shed 4 bases, with 8 bases lying between them. CDR3 region: CASSQISGETQYF. CDR3 nucleotide sequence: TGCGCCAGCAGCCAAATATCGGGAGAGACCCAGTACTTC.

This clonotype was recorded at least ten times. The chain has TRBV6-1 and TRBJ1-6; the D gene is possibly TRBD1 (5 bases). The germline V and J ends were trimmed by 11 bases and 3 bases, with 14 bases remaining between them. Germline lookup yields CDR1 MNHNS and CDR2 SASEGT. CDR3 length equals 14 residues. Written as DNA, the CDR3 is TGTGCCTCCCGGGGGATCGGCTATAATTCACCCCTCCACTTT. It codes for CASRGIGYNSPLHF.

This clonotype came up many times. The chain links TRBV7-6 to TRBJ1-4; D is unresolved. Trimming removed 3 bases at V and 6 bases at J, with 5 bases between. Germline loops: CDR1 SGHVS, CDR2 FNYEAQ. This CDR3 contains 12 residues. The chain's CDR3 is CASSLRDEKLFF. In DNA form, the CDR3 reads TGTGCCAGCAGCTTGAGGGATGAAAAACTGTTTTTT.

This clonotype has just a few counts. This CDR3 reads CAISVGGGPNSPLHF. In nucleotides, the CDR3 is TGTGCCATCAGTGTCGGGGGCGGCCCTAATTCACCCCTCCACTTT. This rearrangement joins TRBV10-3 to TRBJ1-6; D might be TRBD1 (6 bases). V lost 4 bases and J lost 6, with 13 bases in between. This CDR3 has 15 residues. Germline values: CDR1 ENHRY, CDR2 SYGVKD.

This clonotype was counted at least ten times. The chain has TRBV12-3 or TRBV12-4 and TRBJ1-1; TRBD1 might be the D (6 bases). The germline V and J ends were trimmed by 4 bases and 6 bases, with 12 bases remaining between them. The CDR3 has 13 residues. The CDR3 here is CASSYGQRAEAFF. The CDR3 DNA reads TGTGCCAGCAGTTACGGACAGCGGGCTGAAGCTTTCTTT.